The next 32 T cell receptor beta chains were all read from a single sample in a study of blood T cell repertoires in COVID-19 (dated by TCRdb to about 2020). Library generation was performed with the immunoSEQ multiplex PCR assay. The table was pulled from immuneACCESS by TCRdb, which kept in-frame rearrangements only. Such tables lose some clones; where checked, under half of the loss comes from unresolved V genes, and the rest has no known cause. The sample table lists about 300,000 clones, 86% of them with a count of one. 1.5% to 2% of the sample comes from the top ten. Sequenced input: peripheral blood. The receptors were sampled from a woman in her forties or fifties with acute or convalescent COVID-19.

This clone was found a few times. The chain carries TRBV11-2 and TRBJ1-6, with no clear D. From germline, CDR1 is SGHAT and CDR2 FQNNGV. The CDR3 consists of 14 residues. V shed 1 base and J shed 8 bases, with 9 bases lying between them. This CDR3 reads CASSLVQMDSPLHF. The DNA for the CDR3 is TGTGCCAGCAGCTTAGTACAGATGGATTCACCCCTCCACTTT. Full variable domain (outside the CDR3, taken from reference TRBV11-2 and TRBJ1-6): EAGVAQSPRYKIIEKRQSVAFWCNPISGHATLYWYQQILGQGPKLLIQFQNNGVVDDSQLPKDRFSAERLKGVDSTLKIQPAKLEDSAVYLCASSLVQMDSPLHFGNGTRLTVT.

V usage is TRBV2 and J usage is TRBJ1-6, with D possibly TRBD1 on 5 matching bases. V was trimmed by 4 bases and J by 9 bases, leaving 10 bases between them. The CDR3 sequence is 13 residues long. Germline CDR1 and CDR2: SNHLY and FYNNEI. The CDR3 DNA is TGTGCCAGCAGTGTCAGGGAGGGTTCACCCCTCCACTTT. Residues: CASSVREGSPLHF.

This chain uses TRBV9 with TRBJ2-7, with 8 bases matching TRBD1. The trim removed 0 bases at V and 2 bases at J, leaving 7 bases unmatched. There are 16 residues in the CDR3. Germline V gene lookup returns CDR1 SGDLS and CDR2 YYNGEE. CDR3 sequence: CASSVAPGQAPYEQYF. CDR3 bases: TGTGCCAGCAGCGTAGCCCCGGGACAGGCACCCTACGAGCAGTACTTC.

The chain carries TRBV6-2 or TRBV6-3 and TRBJ2-1; a weak D match, TRBD1 (6 bases). The ends were cut back, 4 bases at V and 15 bases at J, with 19 bases in the middle. The germline CDR1 and CDR2 sequences are MNHEY and SVGEGT. The CDR3 extends over 13 amino acids. CDR3 coding DNA: TGTGCCAGCAGTTTTTACCGACAGGCGGTTCTGTTCTTC. It encodes CASSFYRQAVLFF.

V gene TRBV21-1 combines with J gene TRBJ2-4; the DNA was not used to check the table's D call, TRBD2. TRBV21-1 is labeled a pseudogene. This CDR3 is 20 amino acids long. CDR3 region: CASSTAHPGSSTSGQNIQYF. The CDR3 coding sequence is TGTGCCAGCAGCACCGCCCACCCCGGGAGTTCTACCTCTGGTCAAAACATTCAGTACTTC.

This rearrangement joins TRBV9 to TRBJ2-1, with a possible D match to TRBD2 (6 bases). The V and J ends lost 4 bases and 7 bases respectively, with 21 bases between them. Germline CDR1 is SGDLS and CDR2 is YYNGEE. CDR3 length equals 16 residues. CDR3 nucleotide sequence: TGTGCCAGCAGCCCCCTCGTTATTGCGGGAACTAATGAGCAGTTCTTC. Translating it yields CASSPLVIAGTNEQFF.

This chain links TRBV27 with TRBJ2-1, with D tentatively TRBD2 (6 bases). Deletions cut 5 bases from V and 1 base from J, with 12 bases between. Germline CDR1 MNHEY, CDR2 SMNVEV (reference sequence). The CDR3 extends over 15 amino acids. The CDR3 bases are TGTGCCAGCAGTAGGAGCGGGCCTTCCTACAATGAGCAGTTCTTC. Translated, it gives CASSRSGPSYNEQFF.

The V call is TRBV7-2, the J call TRBJ2-1; D might be TRBD1 (6 bases). Germline CDR1 is SGHTA and CDR2 is FQGNSA. The V gene lost 4 bases and the J gene lost 0 bases, with 22 bases spanning the gap. The CDR3 contains 19 residues. The CDR3 region is CASSSSPLGGRSSYNEQFF. In nucleotides, the CDR3 is TGTGCCAGCAGCTCCTCCCCTCTTGGGGGCAGGAGCTCCTACAATGAGCAGTTCTTC. The full variable domain, in which reference TRBV7-2 and TRBJ2-1 provide the parts outside the CDR3, is GAGVSQSPSNKVTEKGKDVELRCDPISGHTALYWYRQSLGQGLEFLIYFQGNSAPDKSGLPSDRFSAERTGGSVSTLTIQRTQQEDSAVYLCASSSSPLGGRSSYNEQFFGPGTRLTVL.

This chain uses TRBV27 with TRBJ2-3; D is possibly TRBD2 (6 bases). Germline CDR1 reads MNHEY; CDR2 reads SMNVEV (reference sequence). This CDR3 has 15 amino acids. Trimming shortened V by 2 bases and J by 6 bases, and 15 bases separated the two germline ends. In nucleotides, the CDR3 is TGTGCCAGCAGTTTAAGGTGGGGGAGCGGGGATACGCAGTATTTT. As protein: CASSLRWGSGDTQYF.

The rearrangement joins TRBV28 to TRBJ1-4, with 7 bases lining up with TRBD1. Germline V gene lookup returns CDR1 MDHEN and CDR2 SYDVKM. V dropped 5 bases and J dropped 5; count of bases not matched to a gene: 14. The CDR3 loop spans 17 amino acids. In DNA form, the CDR3 reads TGTGCCAGCAGTCCTACCCCACGGACAGGCACAAATGAAAAACTGTTTTTT. It translates to CASSPTPRTGTNEKLFF.

V gene TRBV28 combines with J gene TRBJ1-2; possible D gene TRBD1, 6 bases. This CDR3 contains 14 residues. Trimming shortened V by 6 bases and J by 5 bases, and 16 bases separated the two germline ends. CDR1 MDHEN and CDR2 SYDVKM come from the germline V gene. CDR3 DNA sequence: TGTGCCAGCAGCTCTATTGACAGGAGTTATGGCTACACCTTC. Its protein product is CASSSIDRSYGYTF.

Note on this clone: Other nucleotide sequences from this sample produce the same CDR3. V is TRBV27 and J is TRBJ1-2; D not resolved. Germline V gives CDR1 MNHEY, CDR2 SMNVEV (reference sequence). The CDR3 is made up of 13 amino acids. V dropped 3 bases and J dropped 2 bases, with 7 bases sitting between them. The CDR3 spells CASSLAANYGYTF. CDR3 bases: TGTGCCAGCAGTTTGGCAGCGAACTATGGCTACACCTTC.

The V gene is TRBV2, the J gene TRBJ2-7, with TRBD2 as a possible D gene (6 bases). With 3 bases removed from V and 0 bases from J, the gap between germline ends came to 24 bases. Germline loops: CDR1 SNHLY, CDR2 FYNNEI. The CDR3 is 19 residues long. The CDR3 protein is CASSEEGTLISSYSYEQYF. The DNA for the CDR3 is TGTGCCAGCAGTGAGGAGGGGACCCTCATTTCCTCCTACTCCTACGAGCAGTACTTC.

The CDR3 DNA follows: TGTGCCAGCACCCTAGGGCAGGGTTCCGACGAGCAGTACTTC. As protein: CASTLGQGSDEQYF. The chain employs TRBV28 and TRBJ2-7, with D possibly matching TRBD1 (5 bases). The CDR3 consists of 14 residues. CDR1 is MDHEN and CDR2 is SYDVKM in the germline V gene. Trimming pared 7 bases from V and 5 bases from J, leaving 18 bases between.

This clone was seen more than once but under ten times. The rearrangement links TRBV5-4 to TRBJ2-2, with D hard to call. CDR1 is SGHNT and CDR2 is YYREEE in the germline V gene (reference sequence). The germline V and J ends were trimmed by 4 bases and 4 bases, with 8 bases remaining between them. This CDR3 has 13 residues. As DNA, the CDR3 is TGTGCCAGCAGCCTAGAGCGCACCGGGGAGCTGTTTTTT. Encoded protein: CASSLERTGELFF. Complete variable domain (other parts from reference TRBV5-4 and TRBJ2-2): ETGVTQSPTHLIKTRGQQVTLRCSSQSGHNTVSWYQQALGQGPQFIFQYYREEENGRGNFPPRFSGLQFPNYSSELNVNALELDDSALYLCASSLERTGELFFGEGSRLTVL.

This clone was detected a few times. CDR3 in DNA: TGTGCCAGCAGCTTTCAGGGGGCGTTGGGGTTGGACACTGAAGCTTTCTTT. It translates to CASSFQGALGLDTEAFF. The chain recombines TRBV5-4 with TRBJ1-1; 8 bases fit TRBD1. Trimming removed 2 bases from V and 3 bases from J; junction bases left unmatched: 12. The CDR3 has 17 residues. Germline V gene data show CDR1 as SGHNT and CDR2 as YYREEE (reference sequence).

This clone came up a few times. V is TRBV5-1 and J is TRBJ2-1; no definite D call. V was clipped by 0 bases and J by 2 bases, with 9 bases between them. CDR3 length: 15 amino acids. Per germline, CDR1 SGHRS and CDR2 YFSETQ. The CDR3 sequence: CASSLEWLAYNEQFF. CDR3 nucleotide sequence: TGCGCCAGCAGCTTGGAGTGGTTAGCCTACAATGAGCAGTTCTTC.

The chain combines TRBV21-1 with TRBJ2-6; the DNA was not used to check the table's D call, TRBD1. TRBV21-1 is tagged as a pseudogene. This CDR3 is built from 17 residues. This CDR3 reads CASSGLGHTTGANVLTF. CDR3 DNA: TGTGCCAGCAGCGGATTGGGCCACACCACTGGGGCCAACGTCCTGACTTTC.

The chain couples TRBV7-9 to TRBJ2-7, with D possibly matching TRBD1 (7 bases). V shed 5 bases and J shed 2 bases, with 13 bases lying between them. The CDR3 spans 14 residues. Germline values: CDR1 SEHNR, CDR2 FQNEAQ (reference sequence). This chain's CDR3 is CASSRGTATYEQYF. CDR3 DNA: TGTGCCAGCAGCCGCGGGACAGCGACCTACGAGCAGTACTTC.

In this sample, this clone turned up once. The chain combines TRBV6-5 with TRBJ1-1; 8 nucleotides align to TRBD1. From germline, CDR1 is MNHEY and CDR2 SVGAGI. The length of the CDR3 is 15 residues. V was clipped by 2 bases and J by 1 base; unmatched bases: 3. Here the CDR3 DNA reads TGTGCCAGCAGTTACAACACAGGGGGGAACACTGAAGCTTTCTTT. It encodes CASSYNTGGNTEAFF.

The chain is built from TRBV29-1 and TRBJ2-7; 9 bases are shared with TRBD1. This CDR3 has 13 residues. The V segment lost 4 bases and the J segment 4 bases; nucleotides outside the gene matches: 5. Germline CDR1 SQVTM, CDR2 ANQGSEA. As DNA, the CDR3 is TGCAGCGTTGGCCCCGGGACAGGGTACGAGCAGTACTTC. Protein product: CSVGPGTGYEQYF.

The V gene is TRBV7-6, the J gene TRBJ2-7, with 9 bases lining up with TRBD2. V lost 0 bases to trimming and J lost 5 bases; unmatched junction nucleotides: 14. Germline V gene sequence: CDR1 SGHVS, CDR2 FNYEAQ. CDR3 length: 18 residues. The CDR3 is CASSLAGRNSGRRNEQYF. CDR3 in DNA: TGTGCCAGCAGCTTAGCGGGCCGTAATAGCGGGAGACGGAACGAGCAGTACTTC. The whole variable domain, filled in from reference TRBV7-6 and TRBJ2-7, reads GAGVSQSPRYKVTKRGQDVALRCDPISGHVSLYWYRQALGQGPEFLTYFNYEAQQDKSGLPNDRFSAERPEGSISTLTIQRTEQRDSAMYRCASSLAGRNSGRRNEQYFGPGTRLTVT.

The rearrangement links TRBV5-6 to TRBJ1-2, with a tentative D call TRBD1 (5 bases). V shed 4 bases and J shed 2 bases, with 12 bases lying between them. Per germline, CDR1 SGHDT and CDR2 YYEEEE. This CDR3 has 14 residues. As DNA, the CDR3 is TGTGCCAGCAGCCGTTCTGACAGAAACTATGGCTACACCTTC. Its translation is CASSRSDRNYGYTF. Filled out from reference TRBV5-6 and TRBJ1-2, the complete variable domain reads DAGVTQSPTHLIKTRGQQVTLRCSPKSGHDTVSWYQQALGQGPQFIFQYYEEEERQRGNFPDRFSGHQFPNYSSELNVNALLLGDSALYLCASSRSDRNYGYTFGSGTRLTVV.

This clone was counted a few times. The rearrangement links TRBV7-9 to TRBJ1-2; D perhaps matches TRBD1 (6 bases). Germline-derived CDR1 and CDR2 are SEHNR and FQNEAQ (reference sequence). V lost 3 bases and J 3 bases, leaving 14 bases between the germline ends. This CDR3 has 15 residues. The CDR3 region is CASSFREGVDYGYTF. CDR3 DNA sequence: TGTGCCAGCAGCTTCCGTGAGGGGGTTGACTATGGCTACACCTTC. Full variable domain (missing parts from reference TRBV7-9 and TRBJ1-2): DTGVSQNPRHKITKRGQNVTFRCDPISEHNRLYWYRQTLGQGPEFLTYFQNEAQLEKSRLLSDRFSAERPKGSFSTLEIQRTEQGDSAMYLCASSFREGVDYGYTFGSGTRLTVV.

CDR3 nucleotide sequence: TGTGCCAGCAGCTTAGCGTCGGCAGGGGAAGCTTTCTTT. This codes for CASSLASAGEAFF. The J gene is TRBJ1-1, the V gene TRBV7-9, with a weak D call TRBD1 (5 bases). V was shortened by 0 bases and J by 8 bases, with 10 bases between the two germline ends. This CDR3 has 13 amino acids. Germline CDR1 and CDR2: SEHNR and FQNEAQ (reference sequence). Full variable domain (remainder filled in from reference TRBV7-9 and TRBJ1-1): DTGVSQNPRHKITKRGQNVTFRCDPISEHNRLYWYRQTLGQGPEFLTYFQNEAQLEKSRLLSDRFSAERPKGSFSTLEIQRTEQGDSAMYLCASSLASAGEAFFGQGTRLTVV.

The chain recombines TRBV5-8 with TRBJ2-1, with TRBD1 identical over 8 bases. Germline-derived CDR1 and CDR2 are SGHTS and YDEGEE. The CDR3 totals 15 residues. The V segment lost 7 bases and the J segment 2 bases; nucleotides outside the gene matches: 8. CDR3 sequence (DNA): TGTGCCAGCGGGCGGGACAGGTCCACCTACAATGAGCAGTTCTTC. Translation gives CASGRDRSTYNEQFF.

V and J are TRBV5-6 and TRBJ2-3, with D possibly matching TRBD1 (5 bases). The V end lost 1 base, the J end lost 0 bases, and 9 bases lay between the germline ends. Looked up from germline, CDR1 is SGHDT and CDR2 is YYEEEE. The CDR3 totals 15 residues. The CDR3 sequence is CASSLRAGSTDTQYF. The CDR3 coding sequence is TGTGCCAGCAGCTTGAGGGCAGGGAGCACAGATACGCAGTATTTT.

The chain is built from TRBV28 and TRBJ2-7; TRBD1 agrees at 10 bases. The CDR3 spans 19 residues. Germline V gene sequence: CDR1 MDHEN, CDR2 SYDVKM. The ends lost 6 bases at V and 4 bases at J; junction bases unmatched: 21. The CDR3, as DNA: TGTGCCAGCAGCCCGATATATGCCCCGGGACAGGGGCTCTCATACGAGCAGTACTTC. It translates to CASSPIYAPGQGLSYEQYF.

The CDR3 DNA follows: TGCGCCAGCAGCCAAGTCCTAGCGGGAGATTGGTACGAGCAGTACTTC. It translates to CASSQVLAGDWYEQYF. The rearrangement uses TRBV4-1 and TRBJ2-7, with TRBD2 matching over 10 bases. The length of the CDR3 is 16 residues. The V segment lost 1 base and the J segment 4 bases; nucleotides outside the gene matches: 7. CDR1 is MGHRA and CDR2 is YSYEKL in the germline V gene.

The rearrangement uses TRBV28 and TRBJ2-3, with 9 bases that match TRBD2. The germline V gene encodes CDR1 MDHEN and CDR2 SYDVKM. V lost 5 bases, J lost 0 bases, and 12 bases stayed unmatched. CDR3 length: 18 residues. CDR3 sequence reads: CASSTPASGILSTDTQYF. Here the CDR3 DNA reads TGTGCCAGCAGTACCCCGGCTAGCGGGATCCTTAGCACAGATACGCAGTATTTT.

This clone was observed once. The V gene is TRBV7-9, the J gene TRBJ2-5; TRBD2 matches at 8 bases. Germline CDR1 reads SEHNR; CDR2 reads FQNEAQ (reference sequence). V trimming: 7 bases; J trimming: 3 bases; junction bases outside the gene matches: 7. The CDR3 consists of 14 residues. CDR3 sequence reads: CASTGRRGEETQYF. The CDR3 coding sequence is TGTGCCAGCACCGGACGGCGGGGGGAAGAGACCCAGTACTTC.

CDR3 in DNA: TGTGCCAGCAGTTTCCCACAGGGACCACATCAGCCCCAGCATTTT. This gives the protein CASSFPQGPHQPQHF. The chain couples TRBV28 to TRBJ1-5, with D perhaps TRBD1 (6 bases). The CDR3 length is 15 residues. V was shortened by 3 bases and J by 5 bases, with 14 bases between the two germline ends. Looked up from germline, CDR1 is MDHEN and CDR2 is SYDVKM. Full variable domain (missing parts from reference TRBV28 and TRBJ1-5): DVKVTQSSRYLVKRTGEKVFLECVQDMDHENMFWYRQDPGLGLRLIYFSYDVKMKEKGDIPEGYSVSREKKERFSLILESASTNQTSMYLCASSFPQGPHQPQHFGDGTRLSIL.